This T cell receptor beta chain emerged from a study of OX40 agonist ivuxolimab in advanced cancers. Regarding the research as a whole: Ivuxolimab was a fully human IgG2 agonistic monoclonal antibody targeting the costimulatory receptor OX40 (CD134). Intravenous ivuxolimab was administered to patients every 2 weeks at six dose levels: 0.01, 0.1, 0.3, 1.5, 3 and 10 mg/kg. Among the roughly 50 dose-escalation patients, around 19 had hepatocellular carcinoma, roughly 15 melanoma, 9 renal cell carcinoma and 9 head and neck cancer. In the dose-escalation cohort, roughly 82% of patients were male, and the mean age was approximately 60 years with a range of roughly 20 to 85. Patients were allowed to have had prior anti-PD-1, anti-PD-L1 or anti-CTLA-4 therapy, and roughly two fifths of the dose-escalation patients had been treated with checkpoint inhibitors. Partial responses occurred in three dose-escalation patients: two with cutaneous melanoma and one with hepatocellular carcinoma. Peripheral TCRbeta sequencing was intended to test whether TCR sequence diversity was altered and clonal T-cell expansion was caused by ivuxolimab. The paper describes the monotherapy dose-escalation part (N ≈ 52 patients) of the phase I trial of ivuxolimab. What the work shows at the level of the full study, not this receptor alone: The antigen specificity of the peripheral T cells that underwent clonal expansion was not determined. At doses of 0.1 to 3.0 mg/kg, clonal expansion of both CD4+ and CD8+ blood T cells was observed from baseline to week 6. In the 0.1-3.0 mg/kg groups, partial responders were among the patients with the lowest normalized peripheral clonal expansion, particularly in CD8+ T cells. After ivuxolimab, more expanded clones were found on average in CD8+ T cells than in CD4+ T cells. Low levels of normalized T-cell clonal expansion were also shown by some nonresponding patients.

As to this clone: What this receptor recognizes is not known. No much larger clone is present one base from it, and per-base qualities are unavailable.

To sequence the TCRbeta CDR3 region, genomic DNA was isolated from the sorted cells. The immunoSEQ Assay was used for sequencing of TCRbeta CDR3 regions. The source is immuneACCESS, and TCRdb retained only in-frame sequences with V and J called. Part of the clones is not carried over; for the studies checked, unresolved V genes explain less than half of this, and the remainder is unexplained. Present in this sample are 20,000 to 25,000 clones, approximately 91% of which were seen just once. The biggest ten clones account for 49% of the sample. Taken from the germline V gene, the CDR1 and CDR2 loops are SQVTM and ANQGSEA. Trimmed from V: 4 bases; trimmed from J: 6 bases; junction bases lacking a gene match: 9. Its CDR3 holds 13 amino acids, cysteine through phenylalanine. Only the CDR3 portion is preserved as DNA: 39 bases, with reading frame beginning at the first base. The trial excluded patients who had a history of autoimmune disease or who were on systemic immunosuppression. Peripheral blood for TCR sequencing was drawn from every dose cohort at baseline, at cycle 4 day 1 and at cycle 7 day 1. Samples were obtained from an open-label, multicenter, first-in-human phase I dose-escalation trial of ivuxolimab. The trial enrolled adults with locally advanced or metastatic head and neck squamous cell, hepatocellular, melanoma or renal cell carcinoma. Before TCR sequencing, CD4+ T cells and CD8+ T cells were sorted from peripheral blood as separate populations.

The rearranged segments are TRBV29-1 and TRBJ2-7; 7 central bases correspond to TRBD1. The sequence came from an adult with an advanced solid tumor such as melanoma, head and neck, liver or kidney cancer. The source was CD4+ or CD8+ T cells sorted from blood, collected in a trial of the OX40 agonist ivuxolimab. The CDR3 in this case is CSVAGDRDGEQYF. The DNA is TGCAGCGTTGCAGGTGACAGGGATGGCGAGCAGTACTTC.